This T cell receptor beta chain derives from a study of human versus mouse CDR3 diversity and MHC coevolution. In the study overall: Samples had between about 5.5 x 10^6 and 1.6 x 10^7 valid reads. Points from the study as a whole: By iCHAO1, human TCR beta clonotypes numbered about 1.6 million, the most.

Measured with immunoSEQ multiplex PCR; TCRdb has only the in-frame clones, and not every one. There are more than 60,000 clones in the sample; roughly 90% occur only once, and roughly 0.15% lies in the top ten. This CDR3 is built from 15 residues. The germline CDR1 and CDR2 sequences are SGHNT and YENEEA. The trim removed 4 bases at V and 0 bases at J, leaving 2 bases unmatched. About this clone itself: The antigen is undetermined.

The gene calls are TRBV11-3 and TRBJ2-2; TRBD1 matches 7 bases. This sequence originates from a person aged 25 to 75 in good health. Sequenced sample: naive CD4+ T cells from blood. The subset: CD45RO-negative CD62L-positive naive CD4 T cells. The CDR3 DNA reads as TGTGCCAGCAGCTCGACAGGGACGAACACCGGGGAGCTGTTTTTT. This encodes CASSSTGTNTGELFF. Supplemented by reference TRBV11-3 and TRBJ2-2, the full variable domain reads EAGVVQSPRYKIIEKKQPVAFWCNPISGHNTLYWYLQNLGQGPELLIRYENEEAVDDSQLPKDRFSAERLKGVDSTLKIQPAELGDSAVYLCASSSTGTNTGELFFGEGSRLTVL.